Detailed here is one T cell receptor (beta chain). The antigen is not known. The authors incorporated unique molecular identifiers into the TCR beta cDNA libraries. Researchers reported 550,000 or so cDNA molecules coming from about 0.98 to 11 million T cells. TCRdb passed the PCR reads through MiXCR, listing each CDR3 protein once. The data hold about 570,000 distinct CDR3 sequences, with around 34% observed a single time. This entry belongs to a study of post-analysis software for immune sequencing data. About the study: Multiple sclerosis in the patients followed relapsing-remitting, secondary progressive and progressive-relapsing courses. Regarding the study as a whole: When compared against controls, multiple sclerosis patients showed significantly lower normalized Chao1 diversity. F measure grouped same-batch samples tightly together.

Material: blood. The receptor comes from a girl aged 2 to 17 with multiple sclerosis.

The CDR3 sequence is CASRGRPEEQYF. Here the CDR3 DNA reads TGTGCCAGCCGCGGACGGCCTGAGGAGCAGTACTTC. The chain uses TRBV21-1 and TRBJ2-7; no check of the table's D call, TRBD2, against the DNA was made. TRBV21-1 is tagged as a pseudogene. The CDR3 totals 12 residues.